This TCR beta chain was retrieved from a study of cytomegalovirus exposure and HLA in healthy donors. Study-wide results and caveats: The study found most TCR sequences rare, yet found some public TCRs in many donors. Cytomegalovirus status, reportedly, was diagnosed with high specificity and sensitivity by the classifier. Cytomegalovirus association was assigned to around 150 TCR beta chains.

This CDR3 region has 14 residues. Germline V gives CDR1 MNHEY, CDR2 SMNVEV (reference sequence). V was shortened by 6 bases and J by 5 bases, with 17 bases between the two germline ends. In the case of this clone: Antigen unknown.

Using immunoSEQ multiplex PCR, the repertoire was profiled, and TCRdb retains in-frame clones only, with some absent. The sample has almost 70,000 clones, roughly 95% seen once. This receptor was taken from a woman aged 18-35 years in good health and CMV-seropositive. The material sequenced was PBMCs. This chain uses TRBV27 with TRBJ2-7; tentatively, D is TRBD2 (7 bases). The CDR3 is CASSVGGAWDEQYF. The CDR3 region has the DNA TGTGCCAGCAGCGTGGGGGGGGCATGGGACGAGCAGTACTTC.